The 8 T cell receptor beta chains reported below all come from one sample, sequenced in a study of blood T cell repertoires in COVID-19. Repertoires were generated with immunoSEQ multiplex PCR, while TCRdb's copy carries only in-frame clones and drops some. The sample contains 150,000 to 200,000 clones, roughly 80% of which appear only once. The specimen sequenced was peripheral blood. These receptors were obtained from a woman in her seventies with acute or convalescent COVID-19.

V gene TRBV2 combines with J gene TRBJ2-1; TRBD2 matches at 12 bases. V shed 2 bases, J shed 4 bases, and the junction held 12 bases outside the gene matches. Per germline, CDR1 SNHLY and CDR2 FYNNEI. This CDR3 contains 19 residues. The CDR3 is CASSESQGTSGREYNEQFF. In nucleotides, the CDR3 is TGTGCCAGCAGTGAAAGTCAGGGGACTAGCGGGCGTGAATACAATGAGCAGTTCTTC. Supplemented by reference TRBV2 and TRBJ2-1, the full variable domain reads EPEVTQTPSHQVTQMGQEVILRCVPISNHLYFYWYRQILGQKVEFLVSFYNNEISEKSEIFDDQFSVERPDGSNFTLKIRSTKLEDSAMYFCASSESQGTSGREYNEQFFGPGTRLTVL.

This sequence joins TRBV7-2 and TRBJ1-2, with D hard to call. The V end was cut by 0 bases, the J end by 3 bases, with 5 bases between. The CDR3 totals 13 residues. CDR1 and CDR2 from the germline V gene are SGHTA and FQGNSA. The CDR3: CASSLALYYGYTF. Written as DNA, the CDR3 is TGTGCCAGCAGCTTAGCCCTGTACTATGGCTACACCTTC. The whole variable domain, remainder taken from reference TRBV7-2 and TRBJ1-2, is GAGVSQSPSNKVTEKGKDVELRCDPISGHTALYWYRQSLGQGLEFLIYFQGNSAPDKSGLPSDRFSAERTGGSVSTLTIQRTQQEDSAVYLCASSLALYYGYTFGSGTRLTVV.

The rearrangement joins TRBV23-1 to TRBJ1-5; D is unclear. TRBV23-1 is labeled an ORF, and its function is uncertain. The V and J ends lost 0 bases and 5 bases respectively, with 14 bases between them. This CDR3 spans 16 amino acids. Written as DNA, the CDR3 is TGCGCCAGCAGTCAATCCCACGGGAGGGATGATCAGCCCCAGCATTTT. Residues: CASSQSHGRDDQPQHF.

The chain joins TRBV20-1 to TRBJ1-2; 9 bases agree with TRBD1. CDR3 length: 17 residues. Germline-derived CDR1 and CDR2 are DFQATT and SNEGSKA (reference sequence). V shed 3 bases, J shed 8 bases, and the junction held 19 bases outside the gene matches. The CDR3 region has the DNA TGCAGTGCTAGTCCGTTACCGGGACAGGGTGGGAGCGAGGGCTACACCTTC. Translated: CSASPLPGQGGSEGYTF.

J is TRBJ2-7 and V is TRBV5-5, with 7 bases matching TRBD2. V was clipped by 5 bases and J by 6 bases; unmatched bases: 11. Germline loops: CDR1 SGHKS, CDR2 YYEKEE (reference sequence). The CDR3 length is 14 residues. The CDR3 nucleotides read TGTGCCAGCAGTGGACTGGCGGGAGTGACCGAGCAGTACTTC. Translated: CASSGLAGVTEQYF.

In its sample, this clone was seen a few times. The gene calls are TRBV7-7 and TRBJ1-2; the D is unclear. V was trimmed by 5 bases and J by 7 bases, leaving 11 bases between them. Germline loops: CDR1 SSHAT, CDR2 FNYEAQ (reference sequence). This CDR3 has 12 residues. CDR3 in amino acids: CASSPLQVGYTF. The CDR3 coding sequence is TGTGCCAGCAGCCCCCTTCAGGTTGGCTACACCTTC.

There are a few counts of this clone. The rearrangement links TRBV9 to TRBJ1-1; unclear D gene. Trimming stripped 0 bases from V and 0 bases from J, with 9 bases between. The CDR3 contains 15 residues. Germline-derived CDR1 and CDR2 are SGDLS and YYNGEE. In nucleotides, the CDR3 is TGTGCCAGCAGCGTAGGACACTTAATGAACACTGAAGCTTTCTTT. Protein: CASSVGHLMNTEAFF.

The gene calls are TRBV3-1 (or the pseudogene TRBV3-2) and TRBJ2-5, with 8 bases matching TRBD1. The germline CDR1 and CDR2 sequences are LGHDT and YNNKEL (reference sequence). The CDR3 is made up of 17 amino acids. Trimming cost V 1 base and J 2 bases; bases outside gene matches: 9. CDR3 sequence: CASSQVRGRRGQETQYF. The DNA for the CDR3 is TGTGCCAGCAGCCAAGTCAGGGGGCGTCGCGGGCAAGAGACCCAGTACTTC.